Sequencing of this T cell receptor beta chain was carried out in a study of identical twins. General study results and limits: Carriage of fewer insertions was seen in abundant cord blood beta clonotypes, whereas memory repertoires showed none.

The CDR3 totals 13 residues. The germline V and J ends were trimmed by 5 bases and 6 bases, with 16 bases remaining between them. CDR1 is GTSNPN and CDR2 is SVGIG in the germline V gene (reference sequence). At least ten counts were recorded for this clonotype. Its cognate antigen is unknown. Through template switching, a universal primer site was introduced, and the cDNA contained unique molecular identifiers. TCRdb reprocessed the 5' RACE reads with MiXCR, giving one entry per CDR3 protein. The table has 250,000 to 300,000 distinct CDR3 sequences, roughly 8.6% seen once. These sequences were also reported in another study, on yellow fever vaccine responses in identical twins. That study reports: Vaccine T cell responses of twins reportedly seemed partly convergent and partly personalized.

Sequencing was carried out using CD8+ T cells sorted from blood. The V and J genes are TRBV30 and TRBJ1-1; D unclear. This sequence was found in a woman between 18 and 29 years old in good health. The DNA for the CDR3 is TGTGCCTGGGACTCGGGAGGGAGGGCTGAAGCTTTCTTT. Its translation: CAWDSGGRAEAFF.